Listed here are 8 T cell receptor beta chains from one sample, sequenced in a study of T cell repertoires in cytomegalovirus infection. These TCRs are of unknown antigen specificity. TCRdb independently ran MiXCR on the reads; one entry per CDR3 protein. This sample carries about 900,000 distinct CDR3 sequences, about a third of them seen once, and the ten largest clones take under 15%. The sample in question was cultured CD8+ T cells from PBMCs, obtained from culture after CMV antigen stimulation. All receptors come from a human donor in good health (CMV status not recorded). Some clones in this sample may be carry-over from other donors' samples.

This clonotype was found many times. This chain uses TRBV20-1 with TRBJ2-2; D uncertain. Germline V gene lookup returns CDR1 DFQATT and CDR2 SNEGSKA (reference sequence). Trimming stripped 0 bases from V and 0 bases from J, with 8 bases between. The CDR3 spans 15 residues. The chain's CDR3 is CSARDLDPNTGELFF. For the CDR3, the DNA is TGCAGTGCTAGAGATCTAGACCCGAACACCGGGGAGCTGTTTTTT.

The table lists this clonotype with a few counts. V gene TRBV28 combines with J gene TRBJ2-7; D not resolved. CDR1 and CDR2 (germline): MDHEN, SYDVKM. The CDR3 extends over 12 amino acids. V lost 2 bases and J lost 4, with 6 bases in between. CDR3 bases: TGTGCCAGCAGTTTAAAGGTTTACGAGCAGTACTTC. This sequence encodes CASSLKVYEQYF. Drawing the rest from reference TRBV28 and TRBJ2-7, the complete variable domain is DVKVTQSSRYLVKRTGEKVFLECVQDMDHENMFWYRQDPGLGLRLIYFSYDVKMKEKGDIPEGYSVSREKKERFSLILESASTNQTSMYLCASSLKVYEQYFGPGTRLTVT.

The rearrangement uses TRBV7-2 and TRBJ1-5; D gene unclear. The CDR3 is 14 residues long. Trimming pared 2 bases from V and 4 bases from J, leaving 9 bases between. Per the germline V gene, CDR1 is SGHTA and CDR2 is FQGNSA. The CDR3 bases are TGTGCCAGCAGCTTAAGGCAGAAGAATCAGCCCCAGCATTTT. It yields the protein CASSLRQKNQPQHF.

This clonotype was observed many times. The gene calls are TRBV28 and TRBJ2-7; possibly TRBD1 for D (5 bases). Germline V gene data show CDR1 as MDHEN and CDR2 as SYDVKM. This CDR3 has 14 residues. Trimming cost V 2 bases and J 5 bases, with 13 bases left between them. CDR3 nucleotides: TGTGCCAGCAGTTTAGGCAGTCAGGGCCACGAGCAGTACGTC. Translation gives CASSLGSQGHEQYV.

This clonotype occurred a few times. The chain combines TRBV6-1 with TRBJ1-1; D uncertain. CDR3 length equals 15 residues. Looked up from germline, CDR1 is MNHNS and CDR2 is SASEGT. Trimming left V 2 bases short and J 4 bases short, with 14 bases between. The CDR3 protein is CASSEYGQQGTEAFF. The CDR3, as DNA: TGTGCCAGCAGTGAATACGGCCAGCAAGGCACTGAAGCTTTCTTT.

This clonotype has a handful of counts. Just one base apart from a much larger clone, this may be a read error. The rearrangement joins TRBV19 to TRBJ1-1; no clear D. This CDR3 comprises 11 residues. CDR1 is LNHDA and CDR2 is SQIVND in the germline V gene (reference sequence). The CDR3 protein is CASSMKTEAFF. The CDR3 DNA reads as TGTGCCAGTAGTATGAAAACTGAAGCTTTCTTT.

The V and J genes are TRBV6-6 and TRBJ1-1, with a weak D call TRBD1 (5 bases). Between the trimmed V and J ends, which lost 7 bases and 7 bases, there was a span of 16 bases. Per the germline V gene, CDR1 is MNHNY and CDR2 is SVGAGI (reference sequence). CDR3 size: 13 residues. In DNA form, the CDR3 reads TGTGCCAGCACTAGGGGAGTACTGCTTGAAGCTTTCTTT. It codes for CASTRGVLLEAFF.

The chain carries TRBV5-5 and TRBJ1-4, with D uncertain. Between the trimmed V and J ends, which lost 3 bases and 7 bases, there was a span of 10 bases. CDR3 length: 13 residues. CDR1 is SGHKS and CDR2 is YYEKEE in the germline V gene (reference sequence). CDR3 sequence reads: CASSSFLGEKLFF. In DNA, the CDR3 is TGTGCCAGCAGCTCCTTCCTGGGTGAAAAACTGTTTTTT.